This TCR beta chain appears in the sequencing data of a study of blood T cells in healthy people across ages. Overall study: About one barcoded beta molecule per two T cells was the capture yield of template switching.

Germline assignment: CDR1 MGHDK and CDR2 SYGVNS. V was trimmed by 1 base and J by 2 bases, leaving 8 bases between them. The CDR3 runs 14 residues. Peripheral blood from each donor was collected in a volume of approximately 10 milliliters. Study results and limitations: Strong correlation linked observed beta diversity and percent naive T cells. Measured against age, TCR beta diversity per million T cells decreased in a roughly linear manner.

Comment on this clonotype: Its cognate antigen is unknown.

Combining a sample-barcoded 5' primer with a J-beta primer mix, a second PCR ran for roughly 6 to 11 cycles. TCRdb used MiXCR to reprocess the 5' RACE reads, holding one entry per CDR3 protein. This sample yields around 690,000 distinct CDR3 sequences, of which under 70% are seen a single time; over 35% belongs to the top ten. The TCR sequence derives from a man aged 55 to 70 in good health. The sample consisted of blood. The chain couples TRBV25-1 to TRBJ2-5; D not certain. The CDR3: CASSESWRQETQYF. In DNA, the CDR3 is TGTGCCAGCAGTGAATCTTGGCGGCAAGAGACCCAGTACTTC.